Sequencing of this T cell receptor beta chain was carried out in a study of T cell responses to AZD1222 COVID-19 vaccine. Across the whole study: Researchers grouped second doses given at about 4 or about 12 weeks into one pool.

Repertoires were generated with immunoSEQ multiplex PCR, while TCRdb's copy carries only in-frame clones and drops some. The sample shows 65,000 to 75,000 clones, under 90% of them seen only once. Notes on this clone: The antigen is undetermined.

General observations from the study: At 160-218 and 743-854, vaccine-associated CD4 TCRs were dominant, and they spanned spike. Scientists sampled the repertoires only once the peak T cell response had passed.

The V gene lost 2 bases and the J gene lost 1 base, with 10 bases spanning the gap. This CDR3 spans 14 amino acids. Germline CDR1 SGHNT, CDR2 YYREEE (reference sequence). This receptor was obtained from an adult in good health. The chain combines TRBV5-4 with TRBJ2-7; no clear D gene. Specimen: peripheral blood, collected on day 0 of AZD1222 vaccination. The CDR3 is CASSFGGSSYEQYF. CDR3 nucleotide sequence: TGTGCCAGCAGCTTCGGTGGGTCTTCCTACGAGCAGTACTTC.